A selection of T cell receptor beta chains follows, all from one sample in a study of control samples from healthy donors and cancer patients. Profiled with immunoSEQ multiplex PCR; TCRdb holds only in-frame clones, not every one. The sample records 65,000 to 85,000 clones, roughly 89% being singletons. The specimen sequenced was PBMCs. Receptor source: a woman in her 50s with colorectal cancer. Both conserved end residues are part of each CDR3. Each record gives: clone size, J gene, V gene, D gene, CDR3 protein, CDR3 DNA. The D gene is left open where the match is weak. Some rows have no size entry. The others give once, few or many, or a class for an expanded clone.

. | TRBJ2-2 | TRBV6-5 | . | CASSYDSGTGELFF | TGTGCCAGCAGTTACGACAGCGGAACCGGGGAGCTGTTTTTT
. | TRBJ1-5 | TRBV20-1 | . | CSASFRNQPQHF | TGCAGTGCTAGTTTCAGAAATCAGCCCCAGCATTTT
once | TRBJ1-2 | TRBV5-1 | TRBD1 | CASSSGQGLWGYTF | TGCGCCAGCAGCTCCGGACAGGGTCTATGGGGCTACACCTTC
. | TRBJ1-2 | TRBV18 | . | CASSPGQQGTLLGYTF | TGTGCCAGCTCACCTGGCCAACAGGGAACGTTGCTTGGCTACACCTTC
. | TRBJ1-1 | TRBV11-1 | . | CASSLTFSMNTEAFF | TGTGCCAGCAGCTTGACTTTCAGTATGAACACTGAAGCTTTCTTT
. | TRBJ2-5 | TRBV7-2 | . | CASTPGQETQYF | TGTGCCAGCACCCCAGGGCAGGAGACCCAGTACTTC
. | TRBJ2-1 | TRBV7-2 | TRBD1 | CASRVRQGDYNEQFF | TGTGCCAGCAGGGTAAGACAGGGCGACTACAATGAGCAGTTCTTC
. | TRBJ1-2 | TRBV5-1 | . | CASSLEGQSGYTF | TGCGCCAGCAGCTTGGAGGGTCAGTCTGGATACACCTTC
once | TRBJ2-1 | TRBV4-3 | . | CASSSRWLTYNEQFF | TGCGCCAGCAGCTCCCGTTGGCTAACCTACAATGAGCAGTTCTTC
. | TRBJ1-2 | TRBV7-2 | . | CASSLPPYYGYTF | TGTGCCAGCAGCTTACCCCCTTACTATGGCTACACCTTC
. | TRBJ1-5 | TRBV6-5 | TRBD1 | CASRGQGRNQPQHF | TGTGCCAGCAGGGGACAGGGGAGGAATCAGCCCCAGCATTTT
. | TRBJ1-3 | TRBV6-6 | . | CASSFMTGSGNTIYF | TGTGCCAGCAGCTTCATGACAGGCTCTGGAAACACCATATATTTT
. | TRBJ2-5 | TRBV4-1 | . | CASSQDVPGAGETQYF | TGCGCCAGCAGCCAAGATGTTCCGGGGGCAGGAGAGACCCAGTACTTC
. | TRBJ1-3 | TRBV6-5 | . | CASSYGQNSGNTIYF | TGTGCCAGCAGTTACGGACAGAACTCTGGAAACACCATATATTTT
. | TRBJ2-2 | TRBV27 | . | CASSLYSGNTGELFF | TGTGCCAGCAGTTTATATTCGGGAAACACCGGGGAGCTGTTTTTT
. | TRBJ2-1 | TRBV5-1 | . | CASSVLGSSYNEQFF | TGCGCCAGCAGTGTTCTGGGGAGCTCCTACAATGAGCAGTTCTTC
. | TRBJ1-2 | TRBV19 | . | CASSPATSVGYGYTF | TGTGCCAGTAGTCCAGCTACATCGGTAGGATATGGCTACACCTTC
. | TRBJ1-5 | TRBV12-3/TRBV12-4 | . | CASSLSRNQPQHF | TGTGCCAGCAGTTTAAGCAGGAATCAGCCCCAGCATTTT
. | TRBJ2-1 | TRBV5-6 | . | CASSLGGTNEQFF | TGTGCCAGCAGCTTGGGCGGGACCAATGAGCAGTTCTTC
. | TRBJ2-1 | TRBV4-2 | TRBD2 | CASSPGLAGGQVDNEQFF | TGTGCCAGCAGCCCCGGACTAGCGGGGGGACAGGTTGACAATGAGCAGTTCTTC
. | TRBJ1-1 | TRBV6-2/TRBV6-3 | TRBD1 | CASSRQGSTEAFF | TGTGCCAGCAGTCGACAGGGATCCACTGAAGCTTTCTTT
. | TRBJ1-6 | TRBV12-3/TRBV12-4 | . | CASRGRGNSPLHF | TGTGCCAGCAGGGGCAGGGGTAATTCACCCCTCCACTTT
. | TRBJ2-3 | TRBV7-6 | . | CASSLVGVSTDTQYF | TGTGCCAGCAGCTTAGTCGGGGTGAGCACAGATACGCAGTATTTT
. | TRBJ1-2 | TRBV6-5 | TRBD1 | CASRVPRDRGYGYTF | TGTGCCAGCCGGGTTCCTCGGGACAGGGGGTATGGCTACACCTTC
once | TRBJ1-2 | TRBV6-5 | TRBD1 | CASSYYGQGDYGYTF | TGTGCCAGCAGTTACTACGGACAGGGGGACTATGGCTACACCTTC
. | TRBJ2-5 | TRBV9 | . | CASSVTGGETQYF | TGTGCCAGCAGCGTAACGGGCGGGGAGACCCAGTACTTC
few | TRBJ1-5 | TRBV6-1 | . | CASSEQGYQPQHF | TGTGCCAGCAGTGAACAGGGATATCAGCCCCAGCATTTT
. | TRBJ1-5 | TRBV6-2/TRBV6-3 | TRBD1 | CASSYSTGGQHF | TGTGCCAGCAGTTACTCGACAGGGGGCCAGCATTTT
. | TRBJ1-2 | TRBV19 | TRBD1 | CASSSYSGTGDDGYTF | TGTGCCAGTAGTAGTTACTCCGGGACAGGGGACGATGGCTACACCTTC
. | TRBJ1-1 | TRBV5-1 | . | CASSLAREGTEAFF | TGCGCCAGCAGCTTGGCCAGGGAAGGCACTGAAGCTTTCTTT
few | TRBJ1-2 | TRBV24-1 | . | CATSDPGYGYTF | TGTGCCACCAGTGACCCAGGATATGGCTACACCTTC
. | TRBJ1-5 | TRBV28 | TRBD1 | CASSPPDRGLQPQHF | TGTGCCAGCAGTCCACCGGACAGGGGGCTTCAGCCCCAGCATTTT
. | TRBJ2-3 | TRBV30 | . | CAWSVSPDTQYF | TGTGCCTGGAGTGTGTCCCCAGATACGCAGTATTTT
. | TRBJ1-5 | TRBV2 | . | CASSEARTVNQPQHF | TGTGCCAGCAGTGAAGCTAGGACAGTAAATCAGCCCCAGCATTTT
. | TRBJ2-1 | TRBV7-2 | . | CASSLGMGSNEQFF | TGTGCCAGCAGCTTAGGGATGGGGAGCAATGAGCAGTTCTTC
. | TRBJ1-5 | TRBV4-3 | . | CASSQSSRYQPQHF | TGCGCCAGCAGCCAATCAAGCAGATATCAGCCCCAGCATTTT